A selection of T cell receptor beta chains follows, all from one sample in a study of glioma-infiltrating T cells. In TCRdb, the multiplex PCR reads were re-called with MiXCR into one record per CDR3 protein. The repertoire includes 150,000 to 200,000 distinct CDR3 sequences, about 40% of them detected once, and roughly 5.2% sits in the top ten. Sequencing was performed on glioma tissue, nonneoplastic brain tissue, or PBMCs (not recorded which). The receptors shown here come from a human donor with low-grade glioma or glioblastoma, undergoing nonglioma brain surgery, or in good health (not recorded which). Each CDR3 is given with its conserved first and last residue. The order of the fields is V gene, J gene, D gene, clone size, CDR3 protein, CDR3 DNA. A D gene is named only where the DNA matches it firmly. A row's size may be missing; if present it is once, few, many or a size class.

V: TRBV3-1
J: TRBJ1-3
D: -
size: few
CDR3: CASSQEGSPIRTIYF
DNA: TGTGCCAGCAGCCAAGAAGGGTCCCCTATAAGGACCATATATTTT

V: TRBV24-1
J: TRBJ2-1
D: -
size: -
CDR3: CATQASDNERFF
DNA: TGTGCCACCCAGGCTAGTGACAATGAGAGGTTCTTC

V: TRBV29-1
J: TRBJ2-7
D: -
size: few
CDR3: CSAISRGGDEQYF
DNA: TGCAGCGCTATCTCGAGGGGGGGAGACGAGCAGTACTTC

V: TRBV9
J: TRBJ2-1
D: -
size: -
CDR3: CASSVFCNYNEQFF
DNA: TGTGCCAGCAGCGTATTTTGCAATTACAATGAGCAGTTCTTC

V: TRBV20-1
J: TRBJ1-5
D: -
size: many
CDR3: CSARLAANSNQPQHF
DNA: TGCAGTGCTAGATTGGCCGCGAATAGCAATCAGCCCCAGCATTTT

V: TRBV20-1
J: TRBJ1-1
D: -
size: many
CDR3: CSAGDTRGTWTEAFF
DNA: TGCAGTGCTGGAGACACCCGGGGAACTTGGACTGAAGCTTTCTTT

V: TRBV25-1
J: TRBJ2-3
D: TRBD1
size: many
CDR3: CASSGDRDWATDTQYF
DNA: TGTGCCAGCAGTGGCGACAGGGATTGGGCCACAGATACGCAGTATTTT

V: TRBV29-1
J: TRBJ2-3
D: TRBD1
size: -
CDR3: CSSRTGGTYTQYF
DNA: TGCAGCTCCCGGACAGGGGGTACATATACGCAGTATTTT

V: TRBV20-1
J: TRBJ2-1
D: -
size: -
CDR3: CGAVSEGQFF
DNA: TGCGGTGCCGTAAGCGAAGGGCAGTTCTTC

V: TRBV2
J: TRBJ1-5
D: -
size: -
CDR3: CASSVRPQGGEQPQHF
DNA: TGTGCCAGCAGTGTTCGGCCACAGGGCGGTGAGCAGCCCCAGCATTTT

V: TRBV12-5
J: TRBJ1-1
D: -
size: -
CDR3: CATEIRTELCTEAFF
DNA: TGTGCTACTGAAATCCGGACCGAACTGTGTACTGAAGCTTTCTTT

V: TRBV5-4
J: TRBJ1-3
D: -
size: few
CDR3: CASSHPDSRSSGNTIYF
DNA: TGTGCCAGCAGCCATCCGGACAGTCGAAGCTCTGGAAACACCATATATTTT

V: TRBV28
J: TRBJ1-5
D: TRBD1
size: once
CDR3: CASAPGTGYSQPQHF
DNA: TGTGCCAGCGCCCCCGGGACAGGCTACTCTCAGCCCCAGCATTTT

V: TRBV28
J: TRBJ2-1
D: -
size: few
CDR3: CASSRMIGYSYNEQFF
DNA: TGTGCCAGCAGCCGAATGATAGGTTACTCCTACAATGAGCAGTTCTTC

V: TRBV28
J: TRBJ1-6
D: -
size: many
CDR3: CASSFYNSPLHF
DNA: TGTGCCAGCAGTTTTTACAATTCACCCCTCCACTTT

V: TRBV6-1
J: TRBJ2-7
D: -
size: many
CDR3: CASRVLGSPYEQYF
DNA: TGTGCCAGCAGGGTCCTGGGGAGCCCCTACGAGCAGTACTTC

V: TRBV20-1
J: TRBJ2-1
D: -
size: many
CDR3: CSARFDSHNEQFF
DNA: TGCAGTGCTAGATTCGACTCTCACAATGAGCAGTTCTTC

V: TRBV12-3/TRBV12-4
J: TRBJ2-3
D: -
size: -
CDR3: CASRMTDTEYF
DNA: TGTGCCAGCAGGATGACAGATACGGAGTATTTT

V: TRBV6-1
J: TRBJ2-3
D: -
size: medium-sized
CDR3: CASSSTDTQYF
DNA: TGTGCCAGCAGTTCCACAGATACGCAGTATTTT

V: TRBV6-1
J: TRBJ2-2
D: -
size: many
CDR3: CASSSYNSGSGELFF
DNA: TGTGCCAGCAGTTCCTATAACAGCGGGTCCGGGGAGCTGTTTTTT

V: TRBV28
J: TRBJ1-5
D: -
size: many
CDR3: CASRPPTDLVDQPQHF
DNA: TGTGCCAGCAGACCACCGACGGATCTTGTGGATCAGCCCCAGCATTTT

V: TRBV28
J: TRBJ1-2
D: TRBD1
size: once
CDR3: CASILFLPQGDNYGYTF
DNA: TGTGCCAGCATTTTATTTCTTCCCCAGGGGGATAACTATGGCTACACCTTC

V: TRBV20-1
J: TRBJ2-1
D: -
size: many
CDR3: CSAGTGFEYNEQFF
DNA: TGCAGTGCTGGAACAGGCTTTGAGTACAATGAGCAGTTCTTC

V: TRBV19
J: TRBJ1-1
D: TRBD1
size: once
CDR3: CASSGPGQGAAEAFF
DNA: TGTGCCAGTAGTGGACCGGGACAGGGGGCTGCTGAAGCTTTCTTT

V: TRBV4-2
J: TRBJ2-1
D: -
size: few
CDR3: CASGMDNEQFF
DNA: TGTGCCAGCGGTATGGACAATGAGCAGTTCTTC

V: TRBV20-1
J: TRBJ1-5
D: -
size: many
CDR3: CSASPDWMGDQPQHF
DNA: TGCAGTGCTAGTCCGGACTGGATGGGTGATCAGCCCCAGCATTTT

V: TRBV2
J: TRBJ2-3
D: -
size: -
CDR3: CASREVSTDTQYF
DNA: TGTGCCAGCAGGGAGGTGAGCACAGATACGCAGTATTTT

V: TRBV20-1
J: TRBJ1-2
D: -
size: many
CDR3: CSVSKDNYGYTF
DNA: TGCAGTGTCTCCAAGGACAACTATGGCTACACCTTC

V: TRBV27
J: TRBJ2-3
D: -
size: -
CDR3: CESSGTSTDTQYF
DNA: TGTGAAAGCAGTGGGACTAGCACAGATACGCAGTATTTT

V: TRBV2
J: TRBJ1-4
D: -
size: -
CDR3: CASTDNEKLFF
DNA: TGTGCCAGCACCGATAATGAAAAACTGTTTTTT

V: TRBV6-1
J: TRBJ1-3
D: TRBD1
size: -
CDR3: CASSRDRNSGNNIYF
DNA: TGTGCAAGCAGTCGGGACAGGAACTCTGGAAACAACATATATTTT

V: TRBV28
J: TRBJ2-7
D: -
size: -
CDR3: CASSSLDRGGYEEYF
DNA: TGTGCCAGCAGCTCCTTAGACAGAGGTGGATACGAGGAGTACTTC

V: TRBV20-1
J: TRBJ1-2
D: -
size: -
CDR3: CSARDSRGFHGYTF
DNA: TGCAGTGCTAGAGATTCGCGGGGGTTTCATGGCTACACCTTC

V: TRBV20-1
J: TRBJ2-5
D: TRBD2
size: many
CDR3: CSASKAGAVQETQYF
DNA: TGCAGTGCTAGTAAAGCGGGAGCTGTACAAGAGACCCAGTACTTC

V: TRBV20-1
J: TRBJ2-3
D: -
size: -
CDR3: CSATGVTAGLTDTQYF
DNA: TGCAGTGCTACAGGGGTAACCGCGGGACTTACAGATACGCAGTATTTT

V: TRBV6-1
J: TRBJ1-2
D: -
size: many
CDR3: CASWGESNYGYTF
DNA: TGTGCCAGCTGGGGGGAATCTAACTATGGCTACACCTTC

V: TRBV2
J: TRBJ1-5
D: TRBD1
size: many
CDR3: CASSEEDREDQPQHF
DNA: TGTGCCAGCAGTGAAGAAGACAGGGAGGATCAGCCCCAGCATTTT

V: TRBV3-1
J: TRBJ2-5
D: -
size: many
CDR3: CASSQGRGETQYF
DNA: TGTGCCAGCAGCCAAGGACGAGGGGAGACCCAGTACTTC

V: TRBV12-5
J: TRBJ2-1
D: TRBD2
size: -
CDR3: CASGLDITSGGSYNEQFF
DNA: TGTGCTAGTGGTTTGGACATAACTAGCGGGGGCTCCTACAATGAGCAGTTCTTC

V: TRBV5-6
J: TRBJ2-5
D: TRBD2
size: -
CDR3: CAGSPISGRSNEQYF
DNA: TGTGCCGGCAGCCCAATCAGCGGGAGATCGAATGAGCAGTACTTC

V: TRBV27
J: TRBJ1-1
D: -
size: -
CDR3: CVSSFALNTEAFF
DNA: TGTGTTAGCAGTTTCGCGTTGAACACTGAAGCTTTCTTT

V: TRBV20-1
J: TRBJ2-3
D: -
size: many
CDR3: CSDKPSAGDTQYF
DNA: TGCAGTGATAAGCCATCAGCTGGGGATACGCAGTATTTT

V: TRBV3-1
J: TRBJ2-7
D: -
size: -
CDR3: CASSPPPISYEQYF
DNA: TGTGCCAGCAGCCCGCCACCGATCAGCTACGAGCAGTACTTC

V: TRBV5-1
J: TRBJ1-6
D: TRBD1
size: many
CDR3: CASSLVQGNFSPLHF
DNA: TGCGCCAGCAGCTTGGTACAGGGGAACTTTTCACCCCTCCACTTT

V: TRBV2
J: TRBJ1-5
D: -
size: many
CDR3: CASTYQGNNQPQHF
DNA: TGTGCCAGCACTTACCAGGGGAACAATCAGCCCCAGCATTTT

V: TRBV19
J: TRBJ1-1
D: -
size: -
CDR3: CASSPGRRETEAFF
DNA: TGTGCCAGTAGTCCCGGACGGAGGGAGACTGAAGCTTTCTTT

V: TRBV27
J: TRBJ1-1
D: -
size: many
CDR3: CASSDGDLGTEAFF
DNA: TGTGCCAGCAGTGACGGAGACCTGGGGACTGAAGCTTTCTTT

V: TRBV4-1
J: TRBJ2-4
D: TRBD2
size: few
CDR3: CASSRISGRGDIQYF
DNA: TGCGCCAGCAGCCGGATTAGCGGGAGGGGGGACATTCAGTACTTC

V: TRBV28
J: TRBJ2-3
D: -
size: once
CDR3: CASSSSGHGLYAQYF
DNA: TGTGCCAGCAGTTCCTCGGGACATGGGTTGTATGCGCAGTATTTT

V: TRBV4-2
J: TRBJ2-7
D: TRBD2
size: -
CDR3: CASSLDRTSGAYEQYF
DNA: TGTGCCAGCAGCCTCGACAGGACTAGCGGGGCCTACGAGCAGTACTTC

V: TRBV7-2
J: TRBJ2-7
D: TRBD2
size: -
CDR3: CARSIRLAGYEQYF
DNA: TGTGCCAGAAGCATCAGACTAGCGGGATACGAGCAATACTTC

V: TRBV20-1
J: TRBJ2-1
D: -
size: many
CDR3: CSAGTIVNEQFF
DNA: TGCAGTGCCGGGACAATCGTTAATGAGCAGTTCTTC

V: TRBV28
J: TRBJ2-3
D: TRBD2
size: once
CDR3: CASRTHSGGEDTQYF
DNA: TGTGCCAGCAGAACGCACAGCGGGGGGGAGGATACGCAGTATTTT

V: TRBV5-4
J: TRBJ2-1
D: TRBD2
size: -
CDR3: CASSLGGSSNNEQLF
DNA: TGTGCCAGCAGCTTGGGCGGGAGCTCAAACAATGAGCAGCTCTTC

V: TRBV2
J: TRBJ1-2
D: -
size: many
CDR3: CASISSDQDGYTF
DNA: TGTGCCAGCATTAGCTCCGATCAGGATGGCTACACCTTC